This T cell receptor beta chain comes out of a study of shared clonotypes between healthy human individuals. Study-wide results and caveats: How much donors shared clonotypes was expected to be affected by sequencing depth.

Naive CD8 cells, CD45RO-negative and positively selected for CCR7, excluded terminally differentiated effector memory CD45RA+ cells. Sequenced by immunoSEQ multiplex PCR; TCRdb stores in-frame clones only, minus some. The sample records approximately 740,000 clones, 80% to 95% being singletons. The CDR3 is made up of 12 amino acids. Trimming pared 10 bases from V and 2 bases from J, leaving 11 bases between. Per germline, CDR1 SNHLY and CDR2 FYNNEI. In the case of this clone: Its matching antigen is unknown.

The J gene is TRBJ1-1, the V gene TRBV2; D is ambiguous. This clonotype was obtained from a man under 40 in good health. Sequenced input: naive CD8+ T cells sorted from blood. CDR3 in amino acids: CAILDGNTEAFF. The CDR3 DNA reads TGTGCCATACTGGACGGAAACACTGAAGCTTTCTTT.